The clone carrying this T cell receptor (delta chain) turned up a few times. One base separates it from a far larger clone, so it is likely a read error. The data stem from a study of gamma-delta T cells after stem cell transplantation. The trim removed 3 bases at V and 0 bases at J, leaving 10 bases unmatched. Germline CDR1 reads GEAIGNYY; CDR2 reads EKD. The CDR3 is 17 amino acids. TCRdb re-identified clones in the RT-PCR reads via CATT. The data contain about 2,300 delta-chain clones, approximately 2.5% of them singletons. The sample consisted of gamma-delta T cells. The TCR sequence derives from a human donor. It is not recorded whose cells these are; they may come from a transplant donor. This chain uses TRDV2 with TRDJ1, with 9 bases that match TRDD3. The CDR3 DNA follows: TGTGCCTGTGACCCCGTACTGGGGGACCCTGACACCGATAAACTCATCTTT. Translating it yields CACDPVLGDPDTDKLIF.